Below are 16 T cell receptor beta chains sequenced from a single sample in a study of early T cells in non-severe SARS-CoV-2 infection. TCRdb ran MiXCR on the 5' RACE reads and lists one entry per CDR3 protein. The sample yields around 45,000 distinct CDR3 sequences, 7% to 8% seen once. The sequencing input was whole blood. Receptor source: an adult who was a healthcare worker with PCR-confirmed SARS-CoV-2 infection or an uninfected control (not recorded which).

DNA of the CDR3: TGTGCCAGCAGCCCAAAAGGCCGGGGCACAGATACGCAGTATTTT. This encodes CASSPKGRGTDTQYF. The chain links TRBV7-9 to TRBJ2-3; no clear D. The CDR3 contains 15 residues. The germline V gene encodes CDR1 SEHNR and CDR2 FQNEAQ (reference sequence). The V gene lost 5 bases and the J gene lost 1 base, with 13 bases spanning the gap.

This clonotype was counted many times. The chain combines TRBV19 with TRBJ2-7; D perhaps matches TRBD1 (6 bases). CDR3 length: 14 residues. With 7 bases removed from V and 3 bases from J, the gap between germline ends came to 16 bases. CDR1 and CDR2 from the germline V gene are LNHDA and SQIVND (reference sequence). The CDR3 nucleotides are TGTGCCAGTACCGAAACAGGGTCCCTCTACGAGCAGTACTTC. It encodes CASTETGSLYEQYF.

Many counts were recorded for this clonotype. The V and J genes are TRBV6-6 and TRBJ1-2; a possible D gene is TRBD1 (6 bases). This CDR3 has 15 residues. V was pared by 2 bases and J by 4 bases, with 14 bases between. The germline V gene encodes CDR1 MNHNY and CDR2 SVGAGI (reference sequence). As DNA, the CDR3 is TGTGCCAGCAGTTACGGGGGCGCGGACCCCTATGGCTACACCTTC. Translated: CASSYGGADPYGYTF.

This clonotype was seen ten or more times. The CDR3 DNA follows: TGCGCCAGCAGCCAAGAGGGTAGGGCCATGAACACTGAAGCTTTCTTT. It encodes CASSQEGRAMNTEAFF. The rearrangement uses TRBV4-1 and TRBJ1-1; no firm D call. The germline V and J ends were trimmed by 0 bases and 0 bases, with 11 bases remaining between them. In germline, CDR1 is MGHRA, CDR2 YSYEKL. There are 16 residues in the CDR3.

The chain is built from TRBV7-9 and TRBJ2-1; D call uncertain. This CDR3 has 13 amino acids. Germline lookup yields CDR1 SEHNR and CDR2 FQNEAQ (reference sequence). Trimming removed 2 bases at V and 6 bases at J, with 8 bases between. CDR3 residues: CASSLWSGNEQFF. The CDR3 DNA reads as TGTGCCAGCAGCTTATGGTCTGGCAATGAGCAGTTCTTC.

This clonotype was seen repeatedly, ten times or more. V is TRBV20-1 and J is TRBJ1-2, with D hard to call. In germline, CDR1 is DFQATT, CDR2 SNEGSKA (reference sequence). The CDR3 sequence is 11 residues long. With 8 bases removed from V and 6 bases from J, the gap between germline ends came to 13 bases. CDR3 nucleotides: TGCAGTCCCGACCTGGTTGATGGCTACACCTTC. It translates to CSPDLVDGYTF.

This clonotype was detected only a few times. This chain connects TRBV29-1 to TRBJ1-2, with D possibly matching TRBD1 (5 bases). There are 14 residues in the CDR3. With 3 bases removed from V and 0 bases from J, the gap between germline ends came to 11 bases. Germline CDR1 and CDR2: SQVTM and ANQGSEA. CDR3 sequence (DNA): TGCAGCGTTGACTTATCGGGGGCTAACTATGGCTACACCTTC. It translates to CSVDLSGANYGYTF.

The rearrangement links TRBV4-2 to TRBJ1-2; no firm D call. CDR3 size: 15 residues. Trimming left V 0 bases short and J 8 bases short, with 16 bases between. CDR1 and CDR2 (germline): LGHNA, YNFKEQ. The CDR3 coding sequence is TGTGCCAGCAGCCAAGACAGCTTAAGCCCGACGGGCTACACCTTC. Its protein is CASSQDSLSPTGYTF.

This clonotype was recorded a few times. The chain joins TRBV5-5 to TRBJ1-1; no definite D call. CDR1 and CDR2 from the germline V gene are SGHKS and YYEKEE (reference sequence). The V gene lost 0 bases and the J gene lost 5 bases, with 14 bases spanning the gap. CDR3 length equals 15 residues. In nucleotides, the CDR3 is TGTGCCAGCAGCTTGGGGGCGGGGAGAGGAACTGAAGCTTTCTTT. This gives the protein CASSLGAGRGTEAFF.

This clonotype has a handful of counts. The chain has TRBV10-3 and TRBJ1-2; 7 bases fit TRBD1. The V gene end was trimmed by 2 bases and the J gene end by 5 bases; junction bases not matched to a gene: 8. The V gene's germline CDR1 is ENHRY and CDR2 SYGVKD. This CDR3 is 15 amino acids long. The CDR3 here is CAISEEEGAYYGYTF. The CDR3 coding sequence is TGTGCCATCAGTGAGGAGGAGGGGGCATATTATGGCTACACCTTC.

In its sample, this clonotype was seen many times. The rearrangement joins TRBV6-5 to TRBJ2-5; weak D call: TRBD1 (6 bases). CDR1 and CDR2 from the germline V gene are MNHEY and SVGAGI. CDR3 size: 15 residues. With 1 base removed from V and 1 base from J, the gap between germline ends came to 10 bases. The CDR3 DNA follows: TGTGCCAGCAGTTACTTGACAGGTTTCCAAGAGACCCAGTACTTC. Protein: CASSYLTGFQETQYF.

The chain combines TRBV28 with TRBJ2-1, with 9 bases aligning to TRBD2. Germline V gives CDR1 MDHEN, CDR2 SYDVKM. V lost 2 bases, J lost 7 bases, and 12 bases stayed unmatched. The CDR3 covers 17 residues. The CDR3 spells CASSLGRAGGPRNEQFF. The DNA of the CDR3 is TGTGCCAGCAGTTTAGGCCGGGCGGGGGGGCCAAGGAATGAGCAGTTCTTC.

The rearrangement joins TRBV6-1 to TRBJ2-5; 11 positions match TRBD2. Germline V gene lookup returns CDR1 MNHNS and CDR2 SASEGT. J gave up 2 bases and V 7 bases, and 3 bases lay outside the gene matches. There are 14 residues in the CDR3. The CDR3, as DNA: TGTGCCAGCAAAAGACTAGCGGGGCAAGAGACCCAGTACTTC. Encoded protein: CASKRLAGQETQYF.

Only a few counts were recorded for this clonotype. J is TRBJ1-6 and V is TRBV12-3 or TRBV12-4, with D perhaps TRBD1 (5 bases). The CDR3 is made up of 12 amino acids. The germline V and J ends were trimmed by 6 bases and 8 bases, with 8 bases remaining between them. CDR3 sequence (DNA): TGTGCCAGCAGCCGGGACCATTCACCCCTCCACTTT. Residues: CASSRDHSPLHF.

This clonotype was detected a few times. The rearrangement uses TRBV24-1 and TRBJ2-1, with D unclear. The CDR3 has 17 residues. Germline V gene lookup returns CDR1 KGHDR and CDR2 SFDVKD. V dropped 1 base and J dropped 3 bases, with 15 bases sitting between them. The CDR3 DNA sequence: TGTGCCACCAGTGATTTCACAACCGAGACTCTCTACAATGAGCAGTTCTTC. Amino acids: CATSDFTTETLYNEQFF.

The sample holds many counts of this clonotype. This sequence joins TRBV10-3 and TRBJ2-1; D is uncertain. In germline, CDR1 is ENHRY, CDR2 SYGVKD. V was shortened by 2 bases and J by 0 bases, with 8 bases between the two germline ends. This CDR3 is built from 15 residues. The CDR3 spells CAISERISSYNEQFF. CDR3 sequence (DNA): TGTGCCATCAGTGAGAGAATAAGCTCCTACAATGAGCAGTTCTTC.